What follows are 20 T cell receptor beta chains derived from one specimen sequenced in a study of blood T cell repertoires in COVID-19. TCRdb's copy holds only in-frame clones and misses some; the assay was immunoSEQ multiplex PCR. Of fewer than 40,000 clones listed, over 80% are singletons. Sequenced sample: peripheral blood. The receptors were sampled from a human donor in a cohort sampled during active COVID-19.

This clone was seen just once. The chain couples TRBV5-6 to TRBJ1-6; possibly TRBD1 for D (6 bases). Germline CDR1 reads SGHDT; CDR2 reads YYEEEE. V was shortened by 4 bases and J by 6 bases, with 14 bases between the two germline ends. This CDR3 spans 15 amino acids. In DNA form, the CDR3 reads TGTGCCAGCAGCAGACAGGAAACACCTAATTCACCCCTCCACTTT. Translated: CASSRQETPNSPLHF.

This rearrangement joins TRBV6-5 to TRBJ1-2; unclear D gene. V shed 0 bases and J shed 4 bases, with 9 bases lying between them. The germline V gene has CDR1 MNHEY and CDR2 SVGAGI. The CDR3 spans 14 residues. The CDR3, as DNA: TGTGCCAGCAGTTACTCGATCTCTAGCTATGGCTACACCTTC. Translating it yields CASSYSISSYGYTF.

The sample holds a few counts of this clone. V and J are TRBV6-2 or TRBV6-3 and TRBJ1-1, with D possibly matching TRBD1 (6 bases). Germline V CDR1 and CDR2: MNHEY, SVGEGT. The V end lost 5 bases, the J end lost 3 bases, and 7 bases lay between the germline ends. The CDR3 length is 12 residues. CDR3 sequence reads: CASSRGYTEAFF. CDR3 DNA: TGTGCCAGCAGTAGGGGGTACACTGAAGCTTTCTTT.

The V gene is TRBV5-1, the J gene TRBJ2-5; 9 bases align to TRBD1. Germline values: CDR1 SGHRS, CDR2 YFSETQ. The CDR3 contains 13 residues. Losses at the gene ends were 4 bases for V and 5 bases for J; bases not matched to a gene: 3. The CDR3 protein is CASSRDRAETQYF. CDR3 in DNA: TGCGCCAGCAGCAGGGACAGGGCTGAGACCCAGTACTTC.

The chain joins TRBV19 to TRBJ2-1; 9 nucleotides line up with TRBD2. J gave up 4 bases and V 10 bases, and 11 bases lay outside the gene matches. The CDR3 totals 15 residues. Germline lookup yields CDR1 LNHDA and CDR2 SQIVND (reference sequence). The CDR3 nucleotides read TGTGCCACTCTTAGGGGACTAGCTGAGTACAATGAGCAGTTCTTC. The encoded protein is CATLRGLAEYNEQFF.

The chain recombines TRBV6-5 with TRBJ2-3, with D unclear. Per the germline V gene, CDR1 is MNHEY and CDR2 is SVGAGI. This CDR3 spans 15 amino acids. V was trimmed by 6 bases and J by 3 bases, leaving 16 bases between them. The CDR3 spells CASRPLQASTDTQYF. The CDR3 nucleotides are TGTGCCAGCAGACCCCTCCAGGCGTCGACAGATACGCAGTATTTT.

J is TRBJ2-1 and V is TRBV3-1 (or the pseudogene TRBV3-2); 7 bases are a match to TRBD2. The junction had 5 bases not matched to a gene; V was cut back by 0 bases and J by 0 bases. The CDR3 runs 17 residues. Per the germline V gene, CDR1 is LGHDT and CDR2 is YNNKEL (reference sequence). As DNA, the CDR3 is TGTGCCAGCAGCCAAGATTCCGGGGGGAACTCCTACAATGAGCAGTTCTTC. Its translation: CASSQDSGGNSYNEQFF.

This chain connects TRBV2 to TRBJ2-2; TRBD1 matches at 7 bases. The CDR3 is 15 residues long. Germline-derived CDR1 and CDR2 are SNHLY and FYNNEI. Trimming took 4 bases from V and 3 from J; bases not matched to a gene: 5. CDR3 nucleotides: TGTGCCAGCAGTGTCAGGGGGATAGACACCGGGGAGCTGTTTTTT. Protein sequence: CASSVRGIDTGELFF.

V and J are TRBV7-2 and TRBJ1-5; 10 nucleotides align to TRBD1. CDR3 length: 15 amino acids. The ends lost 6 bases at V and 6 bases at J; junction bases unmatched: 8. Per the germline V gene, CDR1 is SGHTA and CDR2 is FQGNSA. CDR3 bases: TGTGCCAGCAGTCTCGACAGGGGGCGAGGTCAGCCCCAGCATTTT. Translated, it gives CASSLDRGRGQPQHF.

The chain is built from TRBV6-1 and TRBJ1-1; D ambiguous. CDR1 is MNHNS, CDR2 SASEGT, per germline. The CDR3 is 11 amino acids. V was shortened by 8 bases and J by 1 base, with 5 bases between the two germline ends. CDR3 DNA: TGTGCCAGCGTCCGGAACACTGAAGCTTTCTTT. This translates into CASVRNTEAFF.

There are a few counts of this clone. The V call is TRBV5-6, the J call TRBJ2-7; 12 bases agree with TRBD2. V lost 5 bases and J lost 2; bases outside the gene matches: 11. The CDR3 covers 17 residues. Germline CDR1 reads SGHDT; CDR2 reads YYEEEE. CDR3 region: CASRSRLAGDYPYEQYF. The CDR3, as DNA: TGTGCCAGCAGGTCCAGACTAGCGGGGGATTACCCCTACGAGCAGTACTTC.

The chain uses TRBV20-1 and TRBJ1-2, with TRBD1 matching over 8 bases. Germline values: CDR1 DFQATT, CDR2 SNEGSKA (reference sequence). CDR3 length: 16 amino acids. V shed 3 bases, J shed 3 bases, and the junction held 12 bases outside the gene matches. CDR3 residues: CSASTDRGFGYYGYTF. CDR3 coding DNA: TGCAGTGCTAGTACTGACAGGGGCTTTGGGTACTATGGCTACACCTTC.

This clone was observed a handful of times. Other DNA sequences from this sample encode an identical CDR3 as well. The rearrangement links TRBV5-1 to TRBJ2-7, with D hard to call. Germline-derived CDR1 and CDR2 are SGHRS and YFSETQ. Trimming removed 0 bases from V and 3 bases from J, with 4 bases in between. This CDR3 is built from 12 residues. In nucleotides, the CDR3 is TGCGCCAGCAGCTTGGGAGGCTACGAGCAGTACTTC. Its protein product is CASSLGGYEQYF.

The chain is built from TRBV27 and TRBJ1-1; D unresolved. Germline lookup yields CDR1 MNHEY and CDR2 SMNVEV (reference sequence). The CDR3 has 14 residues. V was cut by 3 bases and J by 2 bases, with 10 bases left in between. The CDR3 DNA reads TGTGCCAGCAGTTTGACTCGGATTAACACTGAAGCTTTCTTT. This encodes CASSLTRINTEAFF.

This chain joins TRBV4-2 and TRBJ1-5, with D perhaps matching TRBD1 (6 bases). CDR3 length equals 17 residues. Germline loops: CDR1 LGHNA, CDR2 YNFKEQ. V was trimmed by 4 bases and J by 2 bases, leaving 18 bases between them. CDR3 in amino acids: CASSPSEGESGNQPQHF. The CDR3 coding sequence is TGTGCCAGCAGCCCCAGCGAGGGGGAAAGTGGCAATCAGCCCCAGCATTTT.

CDR3 DNA: TGTGCCAGCAGTCCACCACGGGGAACTGAAGCTTTCTTT. Translated: CASSPPRGTEAFF. The chain is built from TRBV28 and TRBJ1-1; D uncertain. With 5 bases removed from V and 5 bases from J, the gap between germline ends came to 12 bases. CDR3 length: 13 residues. Per the germline V gene, CDR1 is MDHEN and CDR2 is SYDVKM.

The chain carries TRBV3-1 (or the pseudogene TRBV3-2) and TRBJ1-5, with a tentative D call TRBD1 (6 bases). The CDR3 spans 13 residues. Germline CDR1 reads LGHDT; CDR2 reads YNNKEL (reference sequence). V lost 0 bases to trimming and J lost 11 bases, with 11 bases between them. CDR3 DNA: TGTGCCAGCAGCCAAGATAGTGACAGGACCCAGCATTTT. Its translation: CASSQDSDRTQHF.

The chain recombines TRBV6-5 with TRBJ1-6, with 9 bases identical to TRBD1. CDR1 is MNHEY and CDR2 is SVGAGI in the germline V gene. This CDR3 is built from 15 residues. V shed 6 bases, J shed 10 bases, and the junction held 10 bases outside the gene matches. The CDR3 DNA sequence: TGTGCCAGCAGGGCCCAGGACAGGGGATACTCACCCCTCCACTTT. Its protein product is CASRAQDRGYSPLHF.

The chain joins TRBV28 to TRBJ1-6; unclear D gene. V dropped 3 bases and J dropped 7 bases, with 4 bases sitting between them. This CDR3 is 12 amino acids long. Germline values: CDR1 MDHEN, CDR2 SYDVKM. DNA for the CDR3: TGTGCCAGCAGTTTCAGAAATTCACCCCTCCACTTT. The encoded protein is CASSFRNSPLHF. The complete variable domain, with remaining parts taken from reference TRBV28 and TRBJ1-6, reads DVKVTQSSRYLVKRTGEKVFLECVQDMDHENMFWYRQDPGLGLRLIYFSYDVKMKEKGDIPEGYSVSREKKERFSLILESASTNQTSMYLCASSFRNSPLHFGNGTRLTVT.

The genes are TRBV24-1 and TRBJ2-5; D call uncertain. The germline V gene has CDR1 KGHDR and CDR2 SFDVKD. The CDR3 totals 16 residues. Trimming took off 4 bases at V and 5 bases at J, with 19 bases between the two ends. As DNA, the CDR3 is TGTGCCACCAGTGAAAGCCGGGTCCCGAGTCGGGAGACCCAGTACTTC. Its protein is CATSESRVPSRETQYF.